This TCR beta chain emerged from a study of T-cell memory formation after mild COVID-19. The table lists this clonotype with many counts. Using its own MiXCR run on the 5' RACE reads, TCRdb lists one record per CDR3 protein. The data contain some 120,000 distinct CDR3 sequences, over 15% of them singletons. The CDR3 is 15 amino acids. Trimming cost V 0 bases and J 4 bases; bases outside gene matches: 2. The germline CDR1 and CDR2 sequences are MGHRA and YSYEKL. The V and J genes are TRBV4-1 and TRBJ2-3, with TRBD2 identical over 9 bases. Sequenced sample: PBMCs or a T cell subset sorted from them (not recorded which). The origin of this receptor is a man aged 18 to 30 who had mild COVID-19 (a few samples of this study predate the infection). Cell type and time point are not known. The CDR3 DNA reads TGCGCCAGCAGCCAAGAAAGCGGGGGGCCAGATACGCAGTATTTT. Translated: CASSQESGGPDTQYF.